The 4 T cell receptor beta chains presented below share a single source sample, sequenced in a study of T cells in Graves' hyperthyroidism and ophthalmopathy. Regions amplified from RNA transcripts were the TCR beta CDR3 regions. First-round RT-PCR with HTBI primers amplified the TCR CDR3 region. TCRdb called the multiplex PCR reads again in MiXCR, with one record for every CDR3 protein. The repertoire consists of some 500,000 distinct CDR3 sequences, with approximately 15% occurring once and the leading ten covering less than 20%. The sequencing input was blood. Every receptor here comes from a woman in her late teens or twenties with Graves' hyperthyroidism.

The rearrangement joins TRBV7-2 to TRBJ2-1; no reliable D call. This CDR3 contains 15 residues. Germline lookup yields CDR1 SGHTA and CDR2 FQGNSA. V was shortened by 5 bases and J by 6 bases, with 17 bases between the two germline ends. The CDR3 DNA sequence: TGTGCCAGCAGCCGAAGCGCTTTGGTATCCAATGAGCAGTTCTTC. Protein product: CASSRSALVSNEQFF.

The V call is TRBV6-1, the J call TRBJ1-5, with a possible D match to TRBD1 (5 bases). Germline CDR1 and CDR2: MNHNS and SASEGT. V was pared by 7 bases and J by 0 bases, with 13 bases between. CDR3 length: 15 residues. Here the CDR3 reads CASTWGRSSNQPQHF. The CDR3 DNA reads as TGTGCCAGCACGTGGGGCAGGAGTAGCAATCAGCCCCAGCATTTT.

As to this clonotype: A clone one base away is much larger, so this may be a read error. The rearrangement uses TRBV20-1 and TRBJ1-5; unclear D gene. Germline values: CDR1 DFQATT, CDR2 SNEGSKA (reference sequence). This CDR3 is built from 16 residues. Trimming shortened V by 5 bases and J by 1 base, and 18 bases separated the two germline ends. CDR3 DNA: TGCAGTGCTGCGAAGGTGCAGGCGGGAAGCAATCAGCCCCAGCATTTT. It is translated as CSAAKVQAGSNQPQHF.

Of note for this clonotype: Its ends do not fully match the called genes, so a read error is possible. The chain carries TRBV5-1 and TRBJ1-1; tentative D call: TRBD1 (5 bases). Germline CDR1 reads SGHRS; CDR2 reads YFSETQ. CDR3 length: 12 residues. The CDR3 DNA sequence: TGCGCCACCAGCGGGGGGAACACTGAAGCTTTCTTT. It codes for CATSGGNTEAFF.